This T cell receptor beta chain was identified in a study of blood T cells in healthy people across ages. The study, taken as a whole, reports: For the donors, CMV status was unknown and possibly confounded expanded clonotype changes.

CDR3 size: 15 residues. V lost 0 bases to trimming and J lost 4 bases, with 12 bases between them. Germline CDR1 reads ENHRY; CDR2 reads SYGVKD. In regard to this clonotype: The antigen is undetermined.

A J-beta primer mix and a sample-barcoded 5' primer were used in a second PCR of about 7 to 12 cycles. Each cDNA molecule was tagged by a template-switch adaptor that had 12 random nucleotides. One entry per CDR3 protein results from TCRdb running MiXCR on the 5' RACE reads. This sample carries approximately 900,000 distinct CDR3 sequences, around 49% of them seen once, and the ten largest clones take around 15%. The clonotype comes from a man aged 25-45 years in good health. The chain links TRBV10-3 to TRBJ1-2, with unresolved D. The sequencing input was blood. CDR3 region: CAISESEATGYGYTF. CDR3 bases: TGTGCCATCAGTGAGTCGGAGGCGACGGGCTATGGCTACACCTTC.